Listed here is a single T cell receptor (beta chain). This specimen comes from a study of cytotoxic CD8 clonotypes in ibrutinib-treated CLL. TCRdb keeps only in-frame clones here, not all; method: immunoSEQ multiplex PCR. The repertoire consists of about 200,000 clones, with 75% to 85% occurring once and the leading ten covering approximately 10%. This CDR3 comprises 14 residues. CDR1 is SEHNR and CDR2 is FQNEAQ in the germline V gene (reference sequence). Trimming took 5 bases from V and 1 from J, leaving 11 bases between them. The source was PBMCs, collected after 12 months of ibrutinib treatment. This chain links TRBV7-9 with TRBJ1-1; D ambiguous. The TCR comes from a human donor with chronic lymphocytic leukemia. CDR3 in amino acids: CASSLAQENTEAFF. For the CDR3, the DNA is TGTGCCAGCAGCCTCGCCCAAGAGAACACTGAAGCTTTCTTT. The whole variable domain, remainder taken from reference TRBV7-9 and TRBJ1-1, is DTGVSQNPRHKITKRGQNVTFRCDPISEHNRLYWYRQTLGQGPEFLTYFQNEAQLEKSRLLSDRFSAERPKGSFSTLEIQRTEQGDSAMYLCASSLAQENTEAFFGQGTRLTVV.